Listed below are T cell receptor beta chains from one sample, sequenced in a study of T cell changes during pregnancy in multiple sclerosis. Measured with immunoSEQ multiplex PCR; TCRdb has only the in-frame clones, and not every one. Of fewer than 80,000 clones listed, about 93% are singletons. Sequencing used CD4+ T cells from peripheral blood mononuclear cells, obtained after pregnancy. These receptors were obtained from a female donor with multiple sclerosis, enrolled in a pregnancy study. CDR3s include the opening cysteine and the closing phenylalanine or tryptophan. D genes are given only for firm matches. Expanded clones are given a class, and other clones once, few, many or no size at all.

clone_size: -
j_call: TRBJ2-3
d_call: TRBD2
cdr3_length: 15
v_call: TRBV7-9
cdr3_aa: CASSPGGISTDTQYF
cdr3_nt: TGTGCCAGCAGCCCGGGGGGGATTAGCACAGATACGCAGTATTTT

clone_size: -
j_call: TRBJ2-7
d_call: -
cdr3_length: 13
v_call: TRBV7-9
cdr3_aa: CASAGGLSYEQYF
cdr3_nt: TGTGCCAGCGCCGGAGGACTTTCCTACGAGCAGTACTTC

clone_size: few
j_call: TRBJ2-7
d_call: TRBD1
cdr3_length: 13
v_call: TRBV27
cdr3_aa: CASSVDRGYEQYF
cdr3_nt: TGTGCCAGCAGTGTAGACAGGGGCTACGAGCAGTACTTC

clone_size: -
j_call: TRBJ2-7
d_call: TRBD1
cdr3_length: 15
v_call: TRBV18
cdr3_aa: CASSGLQGALGEQYF
cdr3_nt: TGTGCCAGCTCAGGGCTACAGGGGGCGTTGGGCGAGCAGTACTTC

clone_size: once
j_call: TRBJ2-1
d_call: TRBD1
cdr3_length: 16
v_call: TRBV19
cdr3_aa: CASSPNPGQGMDEQFF
cdr3_nt: TGTGCCAGTAGTCCTAACCCAGGACAGGGTATGGATGAGCAGTTCTTC

clone_size: -
j_call: TRBJ2-7
d_call: TRBD2
cdr3_length: 17
v_call: TRBV10-3
cdr3_aa: CAISVSGRTSGSGEQYF
cdr3_nt: TGTGCCATCAGTGTATCCGGCCGGACTAGCGGGAGCGGCGAGCAGTACTTC

clone_size: -
j_call: TRBJ1-1
d_call: TRBD1
cdr3_length: 17
v_call: TRBV28
cdr3_aa: CASSRGQGLFLNTEAFF
cdr3_nt: TGTGCCAGCAGTCGTGGACAGGGGTTATTTTTGAACACTGAAGCTTTCTTT

clone_size: -
j_call: TRBJ1-4
d_call: -
cdr3_length: 12
v_call: TRBV28
cdr3_aa: CASRSVLEKLFF
cdr3_nt: TGTGCCAGCAGGTCTGTATTGGAAAAACTGTTTTTT

clone_size: -
j_call: TRBJ2-3
d_call: -
cdr3_length: 17
v_call: TRBV7-2
cdr3_aa: CASSSTLPGAQTDTQYF
cdr3_nt: TGTGCCAGCAGCTCCACTCTTCCAGGGGCGCAGACAGATACGCAGTATTTT

clone_size: -
j_call: TRBJ1-5
d_call: -
cdr3_length: 15
v_call: TRBV19
cdr3_aa: CASSIGHRNNQPQHF
cdr3_nt: TGTGCCAGTAGTATAGGGCACAGGAACAATCAGCCCCAGCATTTT

clone_size: -
j_call: TRBJ2-2
d_call: TRBD2
cdr3_length: 15
v_call: TRBV6-1
cdr3_aa: CASVAGTANTGELFF
cdr3_nt: TGTGCCAGCGTAGCGGGAACAGCGAACACCGGGGAGCTGTTTTTT

clone_size: -
j_call: TRBJ2-3
d_call: TRBD1
cdr3_length: 15
v_call: TRBV19
cdr3_aa: CASREDRAGTDTQYF
cdr3_nt: TGTGCCAGTAGGGAGGACAGGGCTGGCACAGATACGCAGTATTTT

clone_size: -
j_call: TRBJ2-6
d_call: TRBD1
cdr3_length: 20
v_call: TRBV5-1
cdr3_aa: CASSTKTGTEASSGANVLTF
cdr3_nt: TGCGCCAGCAGCACAAAGACCGGGACAGAGGCGTCCTCTGGGGCCAACGTCCTGACTTTC

clone_size: -
j_call: TRBJ2-7
d_call: TRBD2
cdr3_length: 14
v_call: TRBV28
cdr3_aa: CASIGPGLPYEQYF
cdr3_nt: TGTGCCAGCATCGGACCGGGACTACCTTACGAGCAGTACTTC

clone_size: -
j_call: TRBJ2-7
d_call: -
cdr3_length: 14
v_call: TRBV28
cdr3_aa: CASSSTQGIYEQYF
cdr3_nt: TGTGCCAGCAGTTCCACGCAGGGGATCTACGAGCAGTACTTC

clone_size: -
j_call: TRBJ2-2
d_call: TRBD2
cdr3_length: 21
v_call: TRBV28
cdr3_aa: CASSSLRRRLAGVLVTGELFF
cdr3_nt: TGTGCCAGCAGTTCCTTAAGGCGGAGACTAGCGGGAGTGTTAGTCACCGGGGAGCTGTTTTTT

clone_size: once
j_call: TRBJ2-3
d_call: -
cdr3_length: 14
v_call: TRBV2
cdr3_aa: CASSGQFRTDTQYF
cdr3_nt: TGTGCCAGCAGTGGACAGTTTCGCACAGATACGCAGTATTTT

clone_size: -
j_call: TRBJ2-5
d_call: TRBD1
cdr3_length: 14
v_call: TRBV10-3
cdr3_aa: CATGRGTGDQTQYF
cdr3_nt: TGTGCCACCGGGCGGGGGACAGGGGACCAGACCCAGTACTTC

clone_size: -
j_call: TRBJ1-1
d_call: TRBD1
cdr3_length: 14
v_call: TRBV5-1
cdr3_aa: CASSQGQTNTEAFF
cdr3_nt: TGCGCCAGCAGTCAGGGACAGACGAACACTGAAGCTTTCTTT